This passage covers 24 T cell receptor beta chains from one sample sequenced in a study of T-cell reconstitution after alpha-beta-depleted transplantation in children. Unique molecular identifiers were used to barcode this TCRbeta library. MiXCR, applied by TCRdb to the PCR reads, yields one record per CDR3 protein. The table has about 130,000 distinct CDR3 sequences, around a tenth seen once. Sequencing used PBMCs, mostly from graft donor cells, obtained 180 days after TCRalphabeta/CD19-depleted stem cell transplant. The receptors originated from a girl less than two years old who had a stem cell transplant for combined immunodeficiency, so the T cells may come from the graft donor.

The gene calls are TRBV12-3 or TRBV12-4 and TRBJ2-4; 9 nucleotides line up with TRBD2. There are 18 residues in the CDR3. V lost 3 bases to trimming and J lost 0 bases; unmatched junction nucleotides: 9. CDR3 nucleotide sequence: TGTGCCAGCAGTTTTGGCGGGGGGGTGTCTTCAGCCAAAAACATTCAGTACTTC. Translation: CASSFGGGVSSAKNIQYF.

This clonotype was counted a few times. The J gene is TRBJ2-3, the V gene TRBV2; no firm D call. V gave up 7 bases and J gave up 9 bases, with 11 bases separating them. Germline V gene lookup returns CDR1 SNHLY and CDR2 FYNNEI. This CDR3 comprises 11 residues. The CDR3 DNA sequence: TGTGCCAGCACCCCTTACGCGACGCAGTATTTT. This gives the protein CASTPYATQYF.

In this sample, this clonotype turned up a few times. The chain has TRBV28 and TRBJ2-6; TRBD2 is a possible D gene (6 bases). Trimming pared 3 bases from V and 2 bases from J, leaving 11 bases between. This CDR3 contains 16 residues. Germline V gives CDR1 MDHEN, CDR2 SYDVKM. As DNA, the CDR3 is TGTGCCAGCAGTTTGTGGGGGGAGGCTGGGGCCAACGTCCTGACTTTC. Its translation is CASSLWGEAGANVLTF. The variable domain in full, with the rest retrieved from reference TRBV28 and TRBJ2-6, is DVKVTQSSRYLVKRTGEKVFLECVQDMDHENMFWYRQDPGLGLRLIYFSYDVKMKEKGDIPEGYSVSREKKERFSLILESASTNQTSMYLCASSLWGEAGANVLTFGAGSRLTVL.

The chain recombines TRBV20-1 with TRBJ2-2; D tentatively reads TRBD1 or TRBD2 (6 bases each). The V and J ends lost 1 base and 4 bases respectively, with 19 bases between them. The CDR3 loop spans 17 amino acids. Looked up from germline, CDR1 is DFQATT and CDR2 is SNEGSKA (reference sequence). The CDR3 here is CSARGGWGAPSTGELFF. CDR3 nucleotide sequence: TGCAGTGCTAGAGGGGGTTGGGGGGCCCCGAGCACCGGGGAGCTGTTTTTT.

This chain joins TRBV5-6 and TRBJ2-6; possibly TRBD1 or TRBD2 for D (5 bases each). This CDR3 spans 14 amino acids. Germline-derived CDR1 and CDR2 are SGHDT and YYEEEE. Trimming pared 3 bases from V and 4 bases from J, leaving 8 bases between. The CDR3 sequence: CASSWDGGANVLTF. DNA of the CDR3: TGTGCCAGCAGCTGGGACGGGGGGGCCAACGTCCTGACTTTC. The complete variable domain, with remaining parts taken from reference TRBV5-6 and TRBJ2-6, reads DAGVTQSPTHLIKTRGQQVTLRCSPKSGHDTVSWYQQALGQGPQFIFQYYEEEERQRGNFPDRFSGHQFPNYSSELNVNALLLGDSALYLCASSWDGGANVLTFGAGSRLTVL.

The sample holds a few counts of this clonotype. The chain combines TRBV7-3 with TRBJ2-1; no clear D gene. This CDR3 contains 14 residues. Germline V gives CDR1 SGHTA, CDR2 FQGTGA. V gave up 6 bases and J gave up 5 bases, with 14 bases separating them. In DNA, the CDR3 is TGTGCCAGCAGTGCAACGGGTAGGGACAATGAGCAGTTCTTC. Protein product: CASSATGRDNEQFF.

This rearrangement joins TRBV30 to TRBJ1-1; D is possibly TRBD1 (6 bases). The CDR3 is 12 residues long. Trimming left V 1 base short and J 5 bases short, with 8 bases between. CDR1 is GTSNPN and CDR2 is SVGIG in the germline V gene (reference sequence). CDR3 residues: CAWSAQGTEAFF. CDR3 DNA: TGTGCCTGGAGTGCACAGGGAACTGAAGCTTTCTTT.

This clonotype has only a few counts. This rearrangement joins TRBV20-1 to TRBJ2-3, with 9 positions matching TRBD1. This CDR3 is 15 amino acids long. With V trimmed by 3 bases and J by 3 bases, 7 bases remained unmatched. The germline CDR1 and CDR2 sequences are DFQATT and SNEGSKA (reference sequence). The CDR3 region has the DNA TGCAGTGCTAGCCTGGGACAGGGTGAAACAGATACGCAGTATTTT. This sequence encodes CSASLGQGETDTQYF.

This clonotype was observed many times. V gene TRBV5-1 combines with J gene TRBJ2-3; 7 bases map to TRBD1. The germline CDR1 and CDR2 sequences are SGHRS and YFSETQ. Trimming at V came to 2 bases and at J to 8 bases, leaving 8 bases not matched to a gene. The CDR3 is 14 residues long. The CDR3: CASSFTGVGTTQYF. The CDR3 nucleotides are TGCGCCAGCAGCTTTACAGGGGTGGGGACTACGCAGTATTTT.

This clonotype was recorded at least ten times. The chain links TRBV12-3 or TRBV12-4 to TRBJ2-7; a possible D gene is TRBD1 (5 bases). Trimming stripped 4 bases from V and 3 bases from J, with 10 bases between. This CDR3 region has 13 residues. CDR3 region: CASSYRQHYEQYF. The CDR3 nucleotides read TGTGCCAGCAGTTACCGACAGCACTACGAGCAGTACTTC.

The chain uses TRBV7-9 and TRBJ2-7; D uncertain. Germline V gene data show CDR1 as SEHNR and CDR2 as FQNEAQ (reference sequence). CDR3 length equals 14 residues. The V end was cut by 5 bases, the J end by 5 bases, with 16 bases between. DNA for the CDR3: TGTGCCAGCAGCCCGCAAGCATGGACCCACGAGCAGTACTTC. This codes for CASSPQAWTHEQYF. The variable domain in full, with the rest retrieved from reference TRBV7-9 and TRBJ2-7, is DTGVSQNPRHKITKRGQNVTFRCDPISEHNRLYWYRQTLGQGPEFLTYFQNEAQLEKSRLLSDRFSAERPKGSFSTLEIQRTEQGDSAMYLCASSPQAWTHEQYFGPGTRLTVT.

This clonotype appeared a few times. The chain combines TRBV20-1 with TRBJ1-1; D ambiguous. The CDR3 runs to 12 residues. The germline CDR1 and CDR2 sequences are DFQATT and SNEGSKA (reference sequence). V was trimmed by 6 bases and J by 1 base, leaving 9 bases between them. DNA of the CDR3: TGCAGTGCCCAGAGTGGGAACACTGAAGCTTTCTTT. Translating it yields CSAQSGNTEAFF.

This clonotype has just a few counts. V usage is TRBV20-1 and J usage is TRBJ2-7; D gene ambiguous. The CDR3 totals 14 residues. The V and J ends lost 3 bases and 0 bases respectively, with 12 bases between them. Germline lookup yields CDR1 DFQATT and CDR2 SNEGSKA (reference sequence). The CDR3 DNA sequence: TGCAGTGCTAGCTCGTCCCTTTTCTCCTACGAGCAGTACTTC. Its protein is CSASSSLFSYEQYF.

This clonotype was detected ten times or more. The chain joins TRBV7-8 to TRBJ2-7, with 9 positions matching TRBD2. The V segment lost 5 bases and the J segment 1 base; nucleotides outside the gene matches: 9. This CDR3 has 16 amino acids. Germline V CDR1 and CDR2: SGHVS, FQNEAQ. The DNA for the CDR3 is TGTGCCAGCAGCCGAACCAGCGGGGGGCCTTCCTACGAGCAGTACTTC. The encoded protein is CASSRTSGGPSYEQYF.

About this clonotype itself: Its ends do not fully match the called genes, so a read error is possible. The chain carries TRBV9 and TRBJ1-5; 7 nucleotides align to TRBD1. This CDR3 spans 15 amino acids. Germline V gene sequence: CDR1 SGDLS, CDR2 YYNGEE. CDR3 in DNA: TGTGCCAGCAGCGCCGACATAGGGGGCAATCAGCCCCAGCAATTT. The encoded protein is CASSADIGGNQPQQF.

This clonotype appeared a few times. DNA of the CDR3: TGTGCCAGCAGCGGGGGCCCAGCCTACAATGAGCAGTTCTTC. It translates to CASSGGPAYNEQFF. This chain connects TRBV5-5 to TRBJ2-1; perhaps TRBD1 as D (6 bases). Looked up from germline, CDR1 is SGHKS and CDR2 is YYEKEE (reference sequence). Trimming took 4 bases from V and 2 from J, leaving 10 bases between them. The CDR3 is 14 amino acids.

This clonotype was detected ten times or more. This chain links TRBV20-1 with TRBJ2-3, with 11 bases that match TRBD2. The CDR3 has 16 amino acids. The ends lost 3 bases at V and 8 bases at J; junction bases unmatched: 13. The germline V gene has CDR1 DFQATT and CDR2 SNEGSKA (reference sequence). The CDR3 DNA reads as TGCAGTGCTAGCGCCTTTCTAGCGGGGGGCTGGGGTACGCAGTATTTT. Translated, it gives CSASAFLAGGWGTQYF.

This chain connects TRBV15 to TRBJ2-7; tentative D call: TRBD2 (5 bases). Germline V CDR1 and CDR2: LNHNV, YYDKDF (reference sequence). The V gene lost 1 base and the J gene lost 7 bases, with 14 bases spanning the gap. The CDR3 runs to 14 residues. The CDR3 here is CATSRVGRTGEQYF. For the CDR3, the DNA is TGTGCCACCAGCAGAGTGGGGAGAACGGGGGAGCAGTACTTC.

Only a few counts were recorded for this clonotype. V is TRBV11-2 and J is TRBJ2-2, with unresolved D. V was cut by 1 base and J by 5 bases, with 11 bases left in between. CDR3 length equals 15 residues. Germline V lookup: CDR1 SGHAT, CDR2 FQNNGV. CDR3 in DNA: TGTGCCAGCAGCTTAGTCTACCCCATGACCGGGGAGCTGTTTTTT. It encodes CASSLVYPMTGELFF.

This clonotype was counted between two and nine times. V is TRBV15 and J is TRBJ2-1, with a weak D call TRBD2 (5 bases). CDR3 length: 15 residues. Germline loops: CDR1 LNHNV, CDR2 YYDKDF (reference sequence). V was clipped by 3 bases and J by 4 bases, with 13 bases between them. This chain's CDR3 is CATSSRAGTYNEQFF. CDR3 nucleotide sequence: TGTGCCACCAGCAGTAGGGCGGGCACTTACAATGAGCAGTTCTTC.

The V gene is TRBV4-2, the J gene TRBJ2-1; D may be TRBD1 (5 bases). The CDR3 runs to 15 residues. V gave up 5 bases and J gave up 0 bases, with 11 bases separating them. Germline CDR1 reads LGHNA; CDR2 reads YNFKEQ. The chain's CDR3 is CASSVGHLSYNEQFF. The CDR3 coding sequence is TGTGCCAGCAGCGTCGGACACCTCTCCTACAATGAGCAGTTCTTC.

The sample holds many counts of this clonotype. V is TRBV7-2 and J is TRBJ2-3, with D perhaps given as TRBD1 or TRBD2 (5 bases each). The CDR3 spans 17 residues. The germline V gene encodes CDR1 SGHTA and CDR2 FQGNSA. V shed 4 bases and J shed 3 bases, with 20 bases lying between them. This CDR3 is CASSYRGVGTGTDTQYF. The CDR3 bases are TGTGCCAGCAGCTACCGAGGGGTCGGGACGGGGACAGATACGCAGTATTTT.

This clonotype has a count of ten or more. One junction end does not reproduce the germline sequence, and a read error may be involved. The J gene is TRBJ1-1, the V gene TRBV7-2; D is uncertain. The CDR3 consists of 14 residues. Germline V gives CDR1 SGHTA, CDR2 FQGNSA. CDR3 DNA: TGTGCCAGCAGCCTAGCTATGAGGTCCACTGAAGCTTTCTTT. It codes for CASSLAMRSTEAFF.

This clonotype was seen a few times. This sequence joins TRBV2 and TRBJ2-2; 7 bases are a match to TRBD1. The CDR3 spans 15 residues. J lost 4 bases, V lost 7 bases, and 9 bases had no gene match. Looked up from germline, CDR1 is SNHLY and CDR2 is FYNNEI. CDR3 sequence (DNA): TGTGCCAGCACCACACAGGGGCGAAGCACCGGGGAGCTGTTTTTT. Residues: CASTTQGRSTGELFF.